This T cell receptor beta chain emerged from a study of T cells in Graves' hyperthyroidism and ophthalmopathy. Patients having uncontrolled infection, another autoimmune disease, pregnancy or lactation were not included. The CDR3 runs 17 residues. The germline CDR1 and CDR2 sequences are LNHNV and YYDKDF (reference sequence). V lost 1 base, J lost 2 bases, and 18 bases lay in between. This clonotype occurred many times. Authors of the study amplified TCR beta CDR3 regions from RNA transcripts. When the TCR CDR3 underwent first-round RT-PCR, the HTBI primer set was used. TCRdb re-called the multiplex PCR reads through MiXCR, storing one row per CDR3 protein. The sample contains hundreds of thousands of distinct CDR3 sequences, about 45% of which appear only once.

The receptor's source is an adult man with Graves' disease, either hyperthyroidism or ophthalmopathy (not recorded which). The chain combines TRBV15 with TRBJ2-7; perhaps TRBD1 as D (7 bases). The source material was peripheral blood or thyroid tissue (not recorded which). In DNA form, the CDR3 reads TGTGCCACCAGCAGAGTCGCGGGGCAGGGGGTCGCCTACGAGCAGTACTTC. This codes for CATSRVAGQGVAYEQYF.